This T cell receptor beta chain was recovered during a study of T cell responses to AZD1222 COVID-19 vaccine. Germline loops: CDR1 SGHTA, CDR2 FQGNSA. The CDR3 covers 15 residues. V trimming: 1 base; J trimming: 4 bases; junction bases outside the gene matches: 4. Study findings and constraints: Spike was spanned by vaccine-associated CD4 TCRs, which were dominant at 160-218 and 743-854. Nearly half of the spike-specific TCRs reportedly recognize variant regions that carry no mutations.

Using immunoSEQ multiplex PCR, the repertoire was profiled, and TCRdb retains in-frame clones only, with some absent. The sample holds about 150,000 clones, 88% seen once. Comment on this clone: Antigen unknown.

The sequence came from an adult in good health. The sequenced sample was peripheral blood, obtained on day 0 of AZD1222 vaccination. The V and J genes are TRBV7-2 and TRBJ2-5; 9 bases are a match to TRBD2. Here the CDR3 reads CASSLGRLAAETQYF. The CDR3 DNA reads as TGTGCCAGCAGCTTAGGTAGACTAGCGGCAGAGACCCAGTACTTC.